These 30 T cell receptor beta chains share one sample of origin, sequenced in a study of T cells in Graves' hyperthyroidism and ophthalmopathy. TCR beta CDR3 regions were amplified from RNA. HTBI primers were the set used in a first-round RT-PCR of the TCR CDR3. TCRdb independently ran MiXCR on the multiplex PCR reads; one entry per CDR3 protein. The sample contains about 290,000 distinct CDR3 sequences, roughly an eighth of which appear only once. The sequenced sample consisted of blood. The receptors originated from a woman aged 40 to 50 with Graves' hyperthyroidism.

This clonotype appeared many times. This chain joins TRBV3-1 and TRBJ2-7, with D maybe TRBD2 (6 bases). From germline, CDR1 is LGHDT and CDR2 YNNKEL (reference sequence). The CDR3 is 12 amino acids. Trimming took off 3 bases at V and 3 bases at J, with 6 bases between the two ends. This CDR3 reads CASSQDYYEQYF. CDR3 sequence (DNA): TGTGCCAGCAGCCAGGACTACTACGAGCAGTACTTC.

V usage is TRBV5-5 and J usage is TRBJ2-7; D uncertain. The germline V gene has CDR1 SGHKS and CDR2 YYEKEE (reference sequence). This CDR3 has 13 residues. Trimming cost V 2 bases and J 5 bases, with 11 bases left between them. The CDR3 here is CASSFIPGHEQYF. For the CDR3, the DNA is TGTGCCAGCAGCTTTATTCCCGGCCACGAGCAGTACTTC.

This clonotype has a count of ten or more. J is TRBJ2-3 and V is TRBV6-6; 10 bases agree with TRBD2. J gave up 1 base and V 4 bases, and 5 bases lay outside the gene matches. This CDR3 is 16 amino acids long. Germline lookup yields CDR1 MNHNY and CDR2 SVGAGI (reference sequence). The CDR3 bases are TGTGCCAGCAGTTTCGACGGACTAGCGGGCACAGATACGCAGTATTTT. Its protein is CASSFDGLAGTDTQYF.

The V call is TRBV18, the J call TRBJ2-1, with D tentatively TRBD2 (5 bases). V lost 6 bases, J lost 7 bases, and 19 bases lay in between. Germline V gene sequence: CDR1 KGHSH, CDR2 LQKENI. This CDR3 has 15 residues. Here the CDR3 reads CASSPKYAGGNEQFF. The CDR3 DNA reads TGTGCCAGCTCGCCGAAATATGCCGGCGGGAATGAGCAGTTCTTC.

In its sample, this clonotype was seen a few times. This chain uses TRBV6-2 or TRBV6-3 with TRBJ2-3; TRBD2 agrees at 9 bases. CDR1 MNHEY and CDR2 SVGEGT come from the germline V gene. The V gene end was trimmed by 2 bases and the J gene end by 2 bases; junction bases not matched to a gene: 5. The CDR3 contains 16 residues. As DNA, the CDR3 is TGTGCCAGCAGTTACCGGCGGGAGGGCCCCACAGATACGCAGTATTTT. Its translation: CASSYRREGPTDTQYF.

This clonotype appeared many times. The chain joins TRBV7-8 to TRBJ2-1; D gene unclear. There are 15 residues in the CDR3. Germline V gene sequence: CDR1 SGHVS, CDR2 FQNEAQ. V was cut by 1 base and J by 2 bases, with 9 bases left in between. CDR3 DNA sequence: TGTGCCAGCAGCTTAGGGGAACCTACCTACAATGAGCAGTTCTTC. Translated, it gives CASSLGEPTYNEQFF.

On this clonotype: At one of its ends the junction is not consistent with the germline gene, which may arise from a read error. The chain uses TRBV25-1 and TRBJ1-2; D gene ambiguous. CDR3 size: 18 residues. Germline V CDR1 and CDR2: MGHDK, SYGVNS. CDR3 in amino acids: CARSEFPPLRLTPSGYTF. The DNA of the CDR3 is TGTGCCCGCAGTGAATTTCCCCCCTTGAGGCTAACCCCCTCGGGCTACACCTTC.

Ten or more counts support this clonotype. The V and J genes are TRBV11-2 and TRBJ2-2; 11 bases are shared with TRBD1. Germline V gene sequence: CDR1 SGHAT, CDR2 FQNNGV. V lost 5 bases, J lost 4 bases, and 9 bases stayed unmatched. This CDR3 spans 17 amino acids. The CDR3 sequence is CASSHRDRGLGTGELFF. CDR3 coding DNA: TGTGCCAGCAGCCACCGGGACAGGGGGTTAGGCACCGGGGAGCTGTTTTTT.

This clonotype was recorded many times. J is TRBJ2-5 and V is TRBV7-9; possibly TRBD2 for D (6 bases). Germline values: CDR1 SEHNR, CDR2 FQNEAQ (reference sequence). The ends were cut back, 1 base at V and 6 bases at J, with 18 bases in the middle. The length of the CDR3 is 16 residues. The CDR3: CASSLERGGASKTQYF. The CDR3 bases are TGTGCCAGCAGCTTAGAAAGAGGCGGGGCGTCCAAGACCCAGTACTTC.

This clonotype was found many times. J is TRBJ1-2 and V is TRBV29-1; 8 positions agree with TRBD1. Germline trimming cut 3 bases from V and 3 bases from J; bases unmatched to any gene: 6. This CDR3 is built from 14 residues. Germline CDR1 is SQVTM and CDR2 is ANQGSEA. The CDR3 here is CSVDGQGLHYGYTF. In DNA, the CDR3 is TGCAGCGTTGATGGACAGGGTCTACACTATGGCTACACCTTC. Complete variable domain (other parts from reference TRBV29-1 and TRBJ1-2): SAVISQKPSRDICQRGTSLTIQCQVDSQVTMMFWYRQQPGQSLTLIATANQGSEATYESGFVIDKFPISRPNLTFSTLTVSNMSPEDSSIYLCSVDGQGLHYGYTFGSGTRLTVV.

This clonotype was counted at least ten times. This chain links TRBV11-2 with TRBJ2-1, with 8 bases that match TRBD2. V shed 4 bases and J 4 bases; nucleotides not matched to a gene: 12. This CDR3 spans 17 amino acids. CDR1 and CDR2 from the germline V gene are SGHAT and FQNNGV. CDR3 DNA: TGTGCCAGCAGCTCAAAGGGGACCGGGACTAGTTACAATGAGCAGTTCTTC. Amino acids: CASSSKGTGTSYNEQFF.

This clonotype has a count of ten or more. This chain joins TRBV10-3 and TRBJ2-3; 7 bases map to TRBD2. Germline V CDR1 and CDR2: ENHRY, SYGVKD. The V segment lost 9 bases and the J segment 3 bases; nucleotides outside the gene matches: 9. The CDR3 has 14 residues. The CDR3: CAITSGTETDTQYF. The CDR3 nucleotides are TGTGCCATAACCAGCGGGACCGAAACAGATACGCAGTATTTT.

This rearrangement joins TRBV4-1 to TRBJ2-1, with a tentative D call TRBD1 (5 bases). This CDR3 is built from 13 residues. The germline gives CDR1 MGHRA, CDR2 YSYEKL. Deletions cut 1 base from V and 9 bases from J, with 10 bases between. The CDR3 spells CASSQGGGGEQFF. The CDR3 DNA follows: TGCGCCAGCAGCCAAGGGGGCGGCGGTGAGCAGTTCTTC.

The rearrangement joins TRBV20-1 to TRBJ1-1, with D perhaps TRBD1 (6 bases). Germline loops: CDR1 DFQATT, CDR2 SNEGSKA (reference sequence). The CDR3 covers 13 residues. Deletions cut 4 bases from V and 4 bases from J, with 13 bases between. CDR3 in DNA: TGCAGTGCTAACCCAGAGGGGGGCACTGAAGCTTTCTTT. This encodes CSANPEGGTEAFF.

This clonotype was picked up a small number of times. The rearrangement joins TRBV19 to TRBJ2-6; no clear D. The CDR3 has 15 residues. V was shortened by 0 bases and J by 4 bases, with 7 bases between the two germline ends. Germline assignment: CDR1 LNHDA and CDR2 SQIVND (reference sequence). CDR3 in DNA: TGTGCCAGTAGTATAGAGGGTACCGGGGCCAACGTCCTGACTTTC. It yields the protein CASSIEGTGANVLTF. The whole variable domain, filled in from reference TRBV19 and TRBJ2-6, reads DGGITQSPKYLFRKEGQNVTLSCEQNLNHDAMYWYRQDPGQGLRLIYYSQIVNDFQKGDIAEGYSVSREKKESFPLTVTSAQKNPTAFYLCASSIEGTGANVLTFGAGSRLTVL.

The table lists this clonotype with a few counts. CDR3 region: CSVLVRDRGTDTQYF. The CDR3 DNA follows: TGCAGCGTCCTGGTTCGGGACAGGGGTACAGATACGCAGTATTTT. The chain couples TRBV29-1 to TRBJ2-3, with 10 positions matching TRBD1. This CDR3 is built from 15 residues. Trimming took 6 bases from V and 3 from J; bases not matched to a gene: 9. Looked up from germline, CDR1 is SQVTM and CDR2 is ANQGSEA.

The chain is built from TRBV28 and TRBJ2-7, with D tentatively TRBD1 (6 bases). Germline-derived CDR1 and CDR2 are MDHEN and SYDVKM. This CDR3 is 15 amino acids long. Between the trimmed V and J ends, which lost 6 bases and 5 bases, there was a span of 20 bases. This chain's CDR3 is CASRQGDNRANEQYF. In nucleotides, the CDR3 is TGTGCCAGCAGACAAGGGGACAATCGTGCGAACGAGCAGTACTTC.

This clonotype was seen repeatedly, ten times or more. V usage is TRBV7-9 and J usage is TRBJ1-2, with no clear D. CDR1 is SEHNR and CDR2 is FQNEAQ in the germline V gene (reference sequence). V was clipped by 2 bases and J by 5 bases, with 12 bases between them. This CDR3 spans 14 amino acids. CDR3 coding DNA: TGTGCCAGCAGCTTAAACGCCGTACCTTATGGCTACACCTTC. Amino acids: CASSLNAVPYGYTF.

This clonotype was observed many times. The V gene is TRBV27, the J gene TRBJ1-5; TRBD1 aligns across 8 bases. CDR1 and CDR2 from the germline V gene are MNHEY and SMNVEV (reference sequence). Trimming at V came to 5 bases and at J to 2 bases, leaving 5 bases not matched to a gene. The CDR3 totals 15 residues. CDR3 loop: CASSPTGQGNQPQHF. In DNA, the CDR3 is TGTGCCAGCAGTCCTACGGGACAGGGCAATCAGCCCCAGCATTTT.

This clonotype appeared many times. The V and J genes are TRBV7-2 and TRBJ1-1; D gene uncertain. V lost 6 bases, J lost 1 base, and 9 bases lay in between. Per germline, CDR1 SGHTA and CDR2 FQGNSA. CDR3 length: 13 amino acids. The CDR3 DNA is TGTGCCAGCAGGAAGGACTGGAACACTGAAGCTTTCTTT. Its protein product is CASRKDWNTEAFF.

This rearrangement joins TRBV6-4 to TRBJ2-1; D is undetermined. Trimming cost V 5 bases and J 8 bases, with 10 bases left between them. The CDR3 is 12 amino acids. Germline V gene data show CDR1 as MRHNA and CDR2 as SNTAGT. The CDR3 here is CASSKDVDEQFF. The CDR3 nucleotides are TGTGCCAGCAGTAAAGACGTGGATGAGCAGTTCTTC.

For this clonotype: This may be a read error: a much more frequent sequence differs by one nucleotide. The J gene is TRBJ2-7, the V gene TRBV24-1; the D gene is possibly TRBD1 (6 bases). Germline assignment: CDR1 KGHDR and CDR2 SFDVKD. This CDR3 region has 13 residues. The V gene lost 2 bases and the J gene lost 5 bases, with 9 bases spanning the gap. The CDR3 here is CATSDYRQDEQYF. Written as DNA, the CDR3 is TGTGCCACCAGTGATTACCGACAGGACGAGCAGTACTTC.

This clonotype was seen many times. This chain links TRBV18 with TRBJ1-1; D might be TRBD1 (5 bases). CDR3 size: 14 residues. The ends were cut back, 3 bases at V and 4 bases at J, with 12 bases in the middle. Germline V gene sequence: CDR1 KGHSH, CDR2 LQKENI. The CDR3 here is CASSPPDSRTEAFF. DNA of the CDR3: TGTGCCAGCTCACCGCCCGACAGTCGCACTGAAGCTTTCTTT.

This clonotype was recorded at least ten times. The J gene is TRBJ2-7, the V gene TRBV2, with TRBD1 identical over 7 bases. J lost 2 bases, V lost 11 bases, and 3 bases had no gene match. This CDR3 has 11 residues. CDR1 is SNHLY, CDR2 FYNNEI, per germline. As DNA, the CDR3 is TGTGCCGGCCAGGGGGCCTACGAGCAGTACTTC. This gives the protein CAGQGAYEQYF.

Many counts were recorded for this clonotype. The CDR3 loop reads CASSLLTNTEAFF. The CDR3, as DNA: TGTGCCAGCAGTTTGTTAACGAACACTGAAGCTTTCTTT. The chain couples TRBV12-3 or TRBV12-4 to TRBJ1-1; D not certain. The V end was cut by 3 bases, the J end by 1 base, with 6 bases between. The CDR3 totals 13 residues.

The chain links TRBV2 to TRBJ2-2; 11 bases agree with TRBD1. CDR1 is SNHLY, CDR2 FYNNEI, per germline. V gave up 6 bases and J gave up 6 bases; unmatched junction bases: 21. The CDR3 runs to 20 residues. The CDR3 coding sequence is TGTGCCAGCAGACCTGGACAGGGGGCGGTTAGCGGGAGTCCTGCCGGGGAGCTGTTTTTT. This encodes CASRPGQGAVSGSPAGELFF.

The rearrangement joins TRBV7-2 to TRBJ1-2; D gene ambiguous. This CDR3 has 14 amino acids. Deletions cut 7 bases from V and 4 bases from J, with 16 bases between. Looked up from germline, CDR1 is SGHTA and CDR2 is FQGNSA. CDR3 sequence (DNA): TGTGCCAGCACCCCCCGGGTGGAGGGCTATGGCTACACCTTC. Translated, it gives CASTPRVEGYGYTF. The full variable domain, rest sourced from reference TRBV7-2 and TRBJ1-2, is GAGVSQSPSNKVTEKGKDVELRCDPISGHTALYWYRQSLGQGLEFLIYFQGNSAPDKSGLPSDRFSAERTGGSVSTLTIQRTQQEDSAVYLCASTPRVEGYGYTFGSGTRLTVV.

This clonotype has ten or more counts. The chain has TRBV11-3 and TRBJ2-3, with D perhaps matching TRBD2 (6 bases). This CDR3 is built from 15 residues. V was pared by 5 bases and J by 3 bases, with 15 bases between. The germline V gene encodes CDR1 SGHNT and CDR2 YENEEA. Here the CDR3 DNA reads TGTGCCAGCAGCGCGGGACTCCAAGAGACAGATACGCAGTATTTT. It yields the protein CASSAGLQETDTQYF.

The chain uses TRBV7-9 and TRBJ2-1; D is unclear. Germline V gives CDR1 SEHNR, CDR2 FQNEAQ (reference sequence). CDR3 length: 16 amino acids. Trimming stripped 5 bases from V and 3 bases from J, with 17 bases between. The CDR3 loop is CASSPPAPRNYNEQFF. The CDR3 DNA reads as TGTGCCAGCAGCCCTCCGGCACCGCGGAACTACAATGAGCAGTTCTTC.

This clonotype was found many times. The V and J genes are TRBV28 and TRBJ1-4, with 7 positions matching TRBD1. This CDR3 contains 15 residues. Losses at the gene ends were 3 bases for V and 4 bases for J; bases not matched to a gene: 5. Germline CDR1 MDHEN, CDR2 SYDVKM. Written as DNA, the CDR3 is TGTGCCAGCAGTTTTCCTGCAGGGGGTAATGAAAAACTGTTTTTT. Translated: CASSFPAGGNEKLFF.